A single TCR beta chain is shown here with its context. Its antigen is as yet unknown. Genomic DNA, the template, was used for profiling of the TCR beta VDJ and CDR3. TCRdb recomputed calls from the reads with MiXCR, one row per CDR3 protein. Found here are some 150,000 distinct CDR3 sequences, around 75% of them singletons; the top ten hold 40% to 55%. The sample is drawn from a study of CD8+CD57+ T cells in acquired aplastic anemia. For the study at large: Each DNA sample taken from sorted CD4+ and CD8+ cells came to 3.2 ug on average.

Overall study results and limits: Patients showed no significant difference from controls in CD8+ Simpson's diversity. Found in both controls and patients were twenty-nine CD8+ CDR3 sequences.

Patients included in sequencing had previously demonstrated CD8+CD57+ cell expansion by flow cytometry. CDR3 length: 13 residues. Germline CDR1 reads WSHSY; CDR2 reads SAAADI. V was pared by 7 bases and J by 10 bases, with 8 bases of the junction left unmatched. This TCR came from a human donor with aplastic anemia. Sequenced sample: sorted CD4+, CD8+, or CD8+CD57+ T cells (not recorded which) from PBMCs. The rearrangement uses TRBV10-2 and TRBJ2-1; the match to TRBD2 covers 9 bases. The CDR3 region is CASTQREANEQFF. The CDR3 DNA reads TGCGCCAGCACCCAGCGGGAGGCCAACGAGCAGTTCTTC.